A single sample is the source of the 32 T cell receptor beta chains below, sequenced in a study of blood T cell repertoires in COVID-19. Generated by immunoSEQ multiplex PCR, the TCRdb table keeps only in-frame clones and is missing some. This sample has around 170,000 clones; 80% to 85% occur once, and the top ten carry over 12%. Sequencing was performed on peripheral blood. The receptors derive from a man aged 18 to 35 with active or convalescent COVID-19.

This clone has a handful of counts. The DNA for the CDR3 is TGTGCCAGTAGTATGGGGCAACCGGGACTAGCGGGGCAAGAGACCCAGTACTTC. Translation: CASSMGQPGLAGQETQYF. The chain has TRBV19 and TRBJ2-5; 13 positions agree with TRBD2. Germline lookup yields CDR1 LNHDA and CDR2 SQIVND (reference sequence). This CDR3 is 18 amino acids long. Germline trimming cut 3 bases from V and 2 bases from J; bases unmatched to any gene: 9.

A few counts support this clone. This CDR3 reads CATSRHREADTEAFF. CDR3 nucleotides: TGTGCCACCAGCCGACACAGGGAAGCGGACACTGAAGCTTTCTTT. The rearrangement uses TRBV15 and TRBJ1-1; TRBD1 is a possible D gene (6 bases). The germline V gene has CDR1 LNHNV and CDR2 YYDKDF (reference sequence). V was clipped by 5 bases and J by 3 bases, with 16 bases between them. The CDR3 covers 15 residues.

A few counts support this clone. This chain links TRBV6-6 with TRBJ1-1, with a tentative D call TRBD1 (6 bases). V lost 5 bases to trimming and J lost 0 bases, with 16 bases between them. CDR3 length: 16 residues. Germline loops: CDR1 MNHNY, CDR2 SVGAGI (reference sequence). CDR3 bases: TGTGCCAGCAGTCCGACTCCCGGGACATTGAACACTGAAGCTTTCTTT. The encoded protein is CASSPTPGTLNTEAFF.

The chain couples TRBV11-2 to TRBJ2-7; D unresolved. The CDR3 is made up of 13 amino acids. V was cut by 1 base and J by 2 bases, with 6 bases left in between. Germline assignment: CDR1 SGHAT and CDR2 FQNNGV. DNA of the CDR3: TGTGCCAGCAGCTTAGTACAGACCTACGAGCAGTACTTC. It yields the protein CASSLVQTYEQYF.

This clone occurred many times. The chain recombines TRBV19 with TRBJ2-1; 11 nucleotides agree with TRBD1. Germline V CDR1 and CDR2: LNHDA, SQIVND (reference sequence). CDR3 length: 15 amino acids. The V and J ends lost 7 bases and 3 bases, in that order; junction bases with no gene match: 5. CDR3 loop: CASTPDRGLYNEQFF. CDR3 coding DNA: TGTGCCAGTACCCCGGACAGGGGGCTCTACAATGAGCAGTTCTTC. Complete variable domain (other parts from reference TRBV19 and TRBJ2-1): DGGITQSPKYLFRKEGQNVTLSCEQNLNHDAMYWYRQDPGQGLRLIYYSQIVNDFQKGDIAEGYSVSREKKESFPLTVTSAQKNPTAFYLCASTPDRGLYNEQFFGPGTRLTVL.

V gene TRBV13 combines with J gene TRBJ2-2, with D possibly TRBD2 on 5 matching bases. V lost 5 bases and J lost 10, with 17 bases in between. CDR3 length: 14 residues. In germline, CDR1 is PRHDT, CDR2 FYEKMQ (reference sequence). CDR3 sequence (DNA): TGTGCCAGCAGCCCGGAGGCCACTCCGGAGGAGCTGTTTTTT. Protein: CASSPEATPEELFF. Drawing the rest from reference TRBV13 and TRBJ2-2, the complete variable domain is AAGVIQSPRHLIKEKRETATLKCYPIPRHDTVYWYQQGPGQDPQFLISFYEKMQSDKGSIPDRFSAQQFSDYHSELNMSSLELGDSALYFCASSPEATPEELFFGEGSRLTVL.

The CDR3 is CASSGGTGVRETQYF. Here the CDR3 DNA reads TGTGCCAGCAGTGGGGGGACAGGGGTAAGGGAGACCCAGTACTTC. The chain has TRBV28 and TRBJ2-5; 10 bases match TRBD1. Per germline, CDR1 MDHEN and CDR2 SYDVKM. Losses at the gene ends were 5 bases for V and 5 bases for J; bases not matched to a gene: 8. The CDR3 is 15 residues long.

The V gene is TRBV10-2, the J gene TRBJ1-6; D possibly corresponds to TRBD1 (6 bases). Per germline, CDR1 WSHSY and CDR2 SAAADI. This CDR3 has 17 amino acids. Trimming cost V 4 bases and J 0 bases, with 13 bases left between them. CDR3 protein: CASSVLQGSSYNSPLHF. Here the CDR3 DNA reads TGCGCCAGCAGTGTTTTACAGGGAAGCTCCTATAATTCACCCCTCCACTTT.

This rearrangement joins TRBV15 to TRBJ2-3, with 8 bases lining up with TRBD2. Per germline, CDR1 LNHNV and CDR2 YYDKDF (reference sequence). This CDR3 is 12 amino acids long. V was pared by 9 bases and J by 4 bases, with 3 bases of the junction left unmatched. CDR3 sequence (DNA): TGTGCCACGTCGACTAGCGCAGATACGCAGTATTTT. Protein: CATSTSADTQYF.

The chain joins TRBV7-9 to TRBJ2-5, with a tentative D call TRBD1 (5 bases). V lost 5 bases and J 2 bases, leaving 6 bases between the germline ends. The germline V gene encodes CDR1 SEHNR and CDR2 FQNEAQ (reference sequence). The CDR3 totals 12 residues. CDR3 bases: TGTGCCAGCAGCCAGGGTCAAGAGACCCAGTACTTC. This sequence encodes CASSQGQETQYF.

The chain joins TRBV19 to TRBJ2-3, with D possibly being TRBD2 (6 bases). The CDR3 is 16 amino acids. The germline gives CDR1 LNHDA, CDR2 SQIVND (reference sequence). Trimming stripped 2 bases from V and 0 bases from J, with 12 bases between. The CDR3 loop is CASSIWFSGSTDTQYF. The CDR3 DNA reads as TGTGCCAGTAGTATATGGTTTAGCGGTAGCACAGATACGCAGTATTTT.

The rearrangement uses TRBV21-1 and TRBJ1-1; TRBD1, the table's D call, was not compared with the DNA. TRBV21-1 is deemed a pseudogene. This CDR3 has 20 amino acids. CDR3 residues: CASSLIRGRDRGGPTTEAFF. The CDR3 DNA reads as TGTGCCAGCAGCCTAATAAGGGGGAGAGACAGGGGTGGTCCGACCACTGAAGCTTTCTTT.

The chain combines TRBV5-5 with TRBJ1-2, with TRBD1 matching over 8 bases. Germline CDR1 reads SGHKS; CDR2 reads YYEKEE (reference sequence). This CDR3 is 13 amino acids long. Trimming took 2 bases from V and 8 from J; bases not matched to a gene: 5. CDR3 nucleotides: TGTGCCAGCAGCTTTCAGGGGGCAAGGGGCTACACCTTC. This codes for CASSFQGARGYTF.

The V gene is TRBV28, the J gene TRBJ2-7, with 7 bases fitting TRBD2. The V and J ends lost 9 bases and 7 bases, in that order; junction bases with no gene match: 15. The V gene's germline CDR1 is MDHEN and CDR2 SYDVKM. The CDR3 is 14 amino acids. This chain's CDR3 is CASKVGGRLHEQYF. As DNA, the CDR3 is TGTGCCAGTAAGGTGGGAGGGCGGTTACATGAGCAGTACTTC.

The rearrangement links TRBV7-2 to TRBJ1-5; 9 positions agree with TRBD1. The CDR3 spans 13 residues. J gave up 8 bases and V 1 base, and 0 bases lay outside the gene matches. In germline, CDR1 is SGHTA, CDR2 FQGNSA. The CDR3 reads CASSLGQGEPQHF. The DNA for the CDR3 is TGTGCCAGCAGCTTAGGACAGGGGGAGCCCCAGCATTTT.

The V gene is TRBV6-5, the J gene TRBJ2-2; D gene uncertain. Germline CDR1 MNHEY, CDR2 SVGAGI. The CDR3 is 16 residues long. V lost 3 bases to trimming and J lost 0 bases, with 11 bases between them. The CDR3 region is CASSYQAVSNTGELFF. CDR3 coding DNA: TGTGCCAGCAGTTATCAGGCAGTTTCGAACACCGGGGAGCTGTTTTTT.

The gene calls are TRBV3-1 (or the pseudogene TRBV3-2) and TRBJ1-4; 9 positions match TRBD1. J gave up 5 bases and V 3 bases, and 4 bases lay outside the gene matches. The CDR3 loop spans 15 amino acids. Germline CDR1 LGHDT, CDR2 YNNKEL (reference sequence). The CDR3 sequence: CASSHTGTGNEKLFF. DNA of the CDR3: TGTGCCAGCAGCCACACCGGGACAGGGAATGAAAAACTGTTTTTT.

The chain couples TRBV19 to TRBJ1-5; D might be TRBD1 (6 bases). With 3 bases removed from V and 0 bases from J, the gap between germline ends came to 12 bases. The CDR3 runs to 16 residues. Germline loops: CDR1 LNHDA, CDR2 SQIVND (reference sequence). CDR3 bases: TGTGCCAGTAGTATCAGGGGAGATTTTAGCAATCAGCCCCAGCATTTT. Amino acid sequence: CASSIRGDFSNQPQHF.

V is TRBV6-4 and J is TRBJ2-3, with 9 positions matching TRBD2. CDR3 size: 16 residues. CDR1 is MRHNA and CDR2 is SNTAGT in the germline V gene. With V trimmed by 0 bases and J by 3 bases, 4 bases remained unmatched. This CDR3 reads CASSDSAGGPTDTQYF. The CDR3 nucleotides are TGTGCCAGCAGTGACTCGGCGGGAGGGCCGACAGATACGCAGTATTTT.

The chain employs TRBV5-4 and TRBJ2-7; 7 bases map to TRBD1. The CDR3 extends over 12 amino acids. CDR1 is SGHNT, CDR2 YYREEE, per germline (reference sequence). V trimming: 6 bases; J trimming: 3 bases; junction bases outside the gene matches: 3. The CDR3 region is CASTRDSYEQYF. The CDR3 DNA follows: TGTGCCAGCACCAGGGACAGCTACGAGCAGTACTTC.

V and J are TRBV18 and TRBJ2-1; D perhaps matches TRBD1 (6 bases). Germline CDR1 and CDR2: KGHSH and LQKENI. Trimming took off 3 bases at V and 13 bases at J, with 13 bases between the two ends. There are 12 residues in the CDR3. In DNA, the CDR3 is TGTGCCAGCTCACCGAGCTCACAGGGCCAGTTCTTC. Translation: CASSPSSQGQFF.

This chain connects TRBV12-3 or TRBV12-4 to TRBJ2-7; D uncertain. Trimming left V 3 bases short and J 5 bases short, with 8 bases between. The length of the CDR3 is 12 residues. The CDR3 protein is CASSLASDEQYF. CDR3 coding DNA: TGTGCCAGCAGTTTGGCCAGTGACGAGCAGTACTTC.

The sample holds one count of this clone. Other nucleotide sequences in the sample specify the same CDR3. The chain has TRBV11-2 and TRBJ1-4, with TRBD1 matching over 7 bases. Trimming cost V 1 base and J 7 bases; bases outside gene matches: 3. This CDR3 has 14 amino acids. Germline V gene sequence: CDR1 SGHAT, CDR2 FQNNGV. The CDR3 sequence: CASSLAGGGEKLFF. CDR3 nucleotides: TGTGCCAGCAGCTTAGCAGGGGGAGGTGAAAAACTGTTTTTT. Drawing the rest from reference TRBV11-2 and TRBJ1-4, the complete variable domain is EAGVAQSPRYKIIEKRQSVAFWCNPISGHATLYWYQQILGQGPKLLIQFQNNGVVDDSQLPKDRFSAERLKGVDSTLKIQPAKLEDSAVYLCASSLAGGGEKLFFGSGTQLSVL.

The gene calls are TRBV7-3 and TRBJ2-1; tentatively, D is TRBD2 (6 bases). Trimming shortened V by 2 bases and J by 4 bases, and 9 bases separated the two germline ends. Germline-derived CDR1 and CDR2 are SGHTA and FQGTGA. The CDR3 loop spans 14 amino acids. CDR3 protein: CASSLGDWYNEQFF. CDR3 sequence (DNA): TGTGCCAGCAGCTTAGGGGACTGGTACAATGAGCAGTTCTTC.

The rearrangement links TRBV6-6 to TRBJ2-7; TRBD2 is a possible D gene (6 bases). The germline V and J ends were trimmed by 0 bases and 5 bases, with 11 bases remaining between them. The germline CDR1 and CDR2 sequences are MNHNY and SVGAGI (reference sequence). The CDR3 contains 14 residues. CDR3 sequence reads: CASSYSSWGDEQYF. Here the CDR3 DNA reads TGTGCCAGCAGTTACTCTAGTTGGGGGGACGAGCAGTACTTC.

This sequence joins TRBV5-1 and TRBJ2-7; D is possibly TRBD1 (7 bases). The CDR3 is made up of 15 amino acids. CDR1 is SGHRS and CDR2 is YFSETQ in the germline V gene. Trimming removed 4 bases at V and 1 base at J, with 15 bases between. CDR3 nucleotide sequence: TGCGCCAGCAGCCCGGGGGACAGAAATTCCTACGAGCAGTACTTC. Translating gives CASSPGDRNSYEQYF. The variable domain in full, with the rest retrieved from reference TRBV5-1 and TRBJ2-7, is KAGVTQTPRYLIKTRGQQVTLSCSPISGHRSVSWYQQTPGQGLQFLFEYFSETQRNKGNFPGRFSGRQFSNSRSEMNVSTLELGDSALYLCASSPGDRNSYEQYFGPGTRLTVT.

The V and J genes are TRBV29-1 and TRBJ1-2, with no clear D. V lost 3 bases, J lost 3 bases, and 8 bases lay in between. CDR1 SQVTM and CDR2 ANQGSEA come from the germline V gene. The CDR3 contains 12 residues. CDR3 sequence reads: CSVEGADYGYTF. As DNA, the CDR3 is TGCAGCGTTGAGGGTGCGGACTATGGCTACACCTTC.

V gene TRBV6-1 combines with J gene TRBJ2-5; 8 bases match TRBD1. The CDR3 loop spans 17 amino acids. CDR1 and CDR2 (germline): MNHNS, SASEGT. Trimming took 3 bases from V and 5 from J; bases not matched to a gene: 14. The CDR3 DNA reads as TGTGCCAGCAGTGATCCGGACAGGGATCGGCTGGAGGAGACCCAGTACTTC. Its translation is CASSDPDRDRLEETQYF.

The CDR3 coding sequence is TGTGCCAGCAGTGACTCGAACCGGGACGGGGAGCTGTTTTTT. Amino acids: CASSDSNRDGELFF. V gene TRBV6-4 combines with J gene TRBJ2-2; D is perhaps TRBD2 (5 bases). The V end was cut by 0 bases, the J end by 7 bases, with 9 bases between. This CDR3 contains 14 residues. The germline V gene encodes CDR1 MRHNA and CDR2 SNTAGT.

J is TRBJ2-7 and V is TRBV15; D might be TRBD1 (6 bases). CDR3 size: 14 residues. Deletions cut 4 bases from V and 3 bases from J, with 13 bases between. Germline CDR1 and CDR2: LNHNV and YYDKDF (reference sequence). CDR3 loop: CATSTRTELYEQYF. The CDR3 DNA reads as TGTGCCACCAGCACCCGGACAGAGCTCTACGAGCAGTACTTC. The full variable domain, completed using reference TRBV15 and TRBJ2-7, is DAMVIQNPRYQVTQFGKPVTLSCSQTLNHNVMYWYQQKSSQAPKLLFHYYDKDFNNEADTPDNFQSRRPNTSFCFLDIRSPGLGDTAMYLCATSTRTELYEQYFGPGTRLTVT.

The rearrangement uses TRBV10-1 and TRBJ1-4; a possible D gene is TRBD1 (5 bases). CDR1 and CDR2 (germline): WNHNN, SYGVQD (reference sequence). Trimming removed 0 bases at V and 3 bases at J, with 11 bases between. This CDR3 comprises 16 residues. The CDR3 reads CASSESMGPPNEKLFF. The CDR3 bases are TGCGCCAGCAGTGAGTCGATGGGGCCACCTAATGAAAAACTGTTTTTT.

This chain uses TRBV4-2 with TRBJ1-2; 9 bases fit TRBD1. Germline V gene sequence: CDR1 LGHNA, CDR2 YNFKEQ. The J segment lost 7 bases and the V segment lost 3 bases, leaving 6 bases of the junction unmatched. There are 14 residues in the CDR3. The CDR3 DNA sequence: TGTGCCAGCAGCCAGCCTGGACAGGGGCCTGGCTACACCTTC. This translates into CASSQPGQGPGYTF.